A single sample is the source of the 26 T cell receptor beta chains below, sequenced in a study of cytomegalovirus exposure and HLA in healthy donors. PCR amplification relied on 60 Vbeta primers (plus 13 Jbeta primers). Only in-frame clones appear in the TCRdb table, and some are missing; sequencing was by immunoSEQ multiplex PCR. The sample holds around 110,000 clones, 55% to 65% seen once. Sequenced material: PBMCs. The receptors were sampled from a woman in her twenties or thirties in good health and CMV-seronegative.

This chain links TRBV28 with TRBJ2-7, with 15 bases aligning to TRBD2. CDR3 size: 16 residues. Germline lookup yields CDR1 MDHEN and CDR2 SYDVKM. Trimming removed 5 bases from V and 9 bases from J; junction bases left unmatched: 11. In DNA form, the CDR3 reads TGTGCCAGCAGTCGCCCGGGACTAGCGGGAGGATTCGTGCAGTACTTC. It codes for CASSRPGLAGGFVQYF.

The chain uses TRBV5-1 and TRBJ1-1; D unresolved. CDR3 length: 14 amino acids. Germline V gene lookup returns CDR1 SGHRS and CDR2 YFSETQ. V was clipped by 0 bases and J by 1 base, with 7 bases between them. CDR3 region: CASSLETANTEAFF. DNA of the CDR3: TGCGCCAGCAGCTTGGAGACTGCGAACACTGAAGCTTTCTTT.

The chain uses TRBV11-2 and TRBJ2-5; D remains ambiguous. Trimming stripped 4 bases from V and 3 bases from J, with 9 bases between. CDR1 SGHAT and CDR2 FQNNGV come from the germline V gene. The CDR3 length is 13 residues. For the CDR3, the DNA is TGTGCCAGCAGCTCCAGACAAGAAGAGACCCAGTACTTC. It specifies CASSSRQEETQYF.

This clone was observed once. This chain links TRBV28 with TRBJ2-7; TRBD2 might be the D (6 bases). V was clipped by 7 bases and J by 2 bases, with 15 bases between them. CDR1 is MDHEN and CDR2 is SYDVKM in the germline V gene. This CDR3 has 14 amino acids. CDR3 DNA sequence: TGTGCCAGCACAAGGCGGGGATTGACCTACGAGCAGTACTTC. Protein product: CASTRRGLTYEQYF.

The V call is TRBV11-2, the J call TRBJ2-2; 7 bases line up with TRBD1. J was trimmed by 6 bases and V by 2 bases; bases with no gene match: 9. From germline, CDR1 is SGHAT and CDR2 FQNNGV. CDR3 length: 16 amino acids. DNA of the CDR3: TGTGCCAGCAGCTTATCTACAGGGGCAAGGGCCGGGGAGCTGTTTTTT. Translation: CASSLSTGARAGELFF.

V usage is TRBV9 and J usage is TRBJ1-1; D is unclear. Per germline, CDR1 SGDLS and CDR2 YYNGEE. This CDR3 comprises 13 residues. The V end was cut by 2 bases, the J end by 3 bases, with 8 bases between. The CDR3 nucleotides are TGTGCCAGCAGCGTTGAGAGGGACACTGAAGCTTTCTTT. Its translation: CASSVERDTEAFF.

The sample holds a few counts of this clone. The chain uses TRBV5-1 and TRBJ1-4, with D uncertain. V gave up 5 bases and J gave up 0 bases, with 5 bases separating them. The CDR3 spans 13 residues. In germline, CDR1 is SGHRS, CDR2 YFSETQ. CDR3 sequence: CASRPATNEKLFF. DNA of the CDR3: TGCGCCAGCAGGCCGGCAACTAATGAAAAACTGTTTTTT.

V usage is TRBV30 and J usage is TRBJ2-1; D unclear. The CDR3 runs 11 residues. Germline CDR1 is GTSNPN and CDR2 is SVGIG (reference sequence). The V end was cut by 2 bases, the J end by 11 bases, with 10 bases between. The DNA of the CDR3 is TGTGCCTGGAGTAGTCGGCGGAAGCAGTTCTTC. Translated, it gives CAWSSRRKQFF. Supplemented by reference TRBV30 and TRBJ2-1, the full variable domain reads SQTIHQWPATLVQPVGSPLSLECTVEGTSNPNLYWYRQAAGRGLQLLFYSVGIGQISSEVPQNLSASRPQDRQFILSSKKLLLSDSGFYLCAWSSRRKQFFGPGTRLTVL.

This clone was counted only a few times. The J gene is TRBJ1-6, the V gene TRBV5-1, with D maybe TRBD1 (5 bases). The CDR3 extends over 17 amino acids. The V gene's germline CDR1 is SGHRS and CDR2 YFSETQ. V was cut by 4 bases and J by 0 bases, with 14 bases left in between. The CDR3 loop is CASSAGPQSSYNSPLHF. DNA for the CDR3: TGCGCCAGCAGCGCGGGGCCACAGAGCTCCTATAATTCACCCCTCCACTTT.

The chain links TRBV29-1 to TRBJ2-3; TRBD2 is a possible D gene (5 bases). V was trimmed by 2 bases and J by 0 bases, leaving 9 bases between them. This CDR3 comprises 14 residues. Germline-derived CDR1 and CDR2 are SQVTM and ANQGSEA. CDR3 loop: CSVELAFSTDTQYF. CDR3 sequence (DNA): TGCAGCGTTGAACTAGCATTTAGCACAGATACGCAGTATTTT.

The rearrangement links TRBV7-9 to TRBJ2-1; 11 bases are shared with TRBD1. Per the germline V gene, CDR1 is SEHNR and CDR2 is FQNEAQ (reference sequence). Unmatched junction bases numbered 9, after V lost 5 bases and J lost 9 bases. The CDR3 is 15 amino acids. CDR3 protein: CASSPAGTGGGEQFF. CDR3 sequence (DNA): TGTGCCAGCAGCCCCGCCGGGACAGGGGGAGGTGAGCAGTTCTTC.

The chain links TRBV7-9 to TRBJ1-1; D is uncertain. The germline V gene has CDR1 SEHNR and CDR2 FQNEAQ (reference sequence). CDR3 length equals 14 residues. V was cut by 5 bases and J by 0 bases, with 10 bases left in between. CDR3 nucleotides: TGTGCCAGCAGCCCCTTCGACTTGAACACTGAAGCTTTCTTT. Its translation: CASSPFDLNTEAFF.

V gene TRBV9 combines with J gene TRBJ2-5, with TRBD2 as a possible D gene (5 bases). Germline assignment: CDR1 SGDLS and CDR2 YYNGEE. V lost 1 base and J lost 5, with 12 bases in between. CDR3 length equals 14 residues. The DNA of the CDR3 is TGTGCCAGCAGCGTAAGGGCTAGCACGGAGACCCAGTACTTC. Translating gives CASSVRASTETQYF.

This rearrangement joins TRBV27 to TRBJ1-6; D is ambiguous. The V gene lost 5 bases and the J gene lost 6 bases, with 11 bases spanning the gap. This CDR3 comprises 14 residues. Germline V gives CDR1 MNHEY, CDR2 SMNVEV (reference sequence). The CDR3 protein is CASSGSGLNSPLHF. CDR3 sequence (DNA): TGTGCCAGCAGTGGTTCGGGTCTTAATTCACCCCTCCACTTT.

The V call is TRBV6-1, the J call TRBJ2-2; tentative D call: TRBD2 (6 bases). The length of the CDR3 is 14 residues. Germline values: CDR1 MNHNS, CDR2 SASEGT. Trimming cost V 8 bases and J 2 bases, with 12 bases left between them. CDR3 sequence reads: CASSGGINTGELFF. In DNA, the CDR3 is TGTGCCAGCTCTGGAGGGATTAACACCGGGGAGCTGTTTTTT.

This clone was counted a few times. This chain joins TRBV27 and TRBJ2-7, with 12 bases matching TRBD1. V shed 6 bases, J shed 5 bases, and the junction held 8 bases outside the gene matches. The CDR3 covers 15 residues. CDR1 and CDR2 from the germline V gene are MNHEY and SMNVEV (reference sequence). The CDR3 nucleotides are TGTGCCAGCAGCTCAACCGGGACAGGGGGCCACGAGCAGTACTTC. Protein: CASSSTGTGGHEQYF.

V is TRBV4-1 and J is TRBJ1-2; D uncertain. This CDR3 comprises 16 residues. With 4 bases removed from V and 4 bases from J, the gap between germline ends came to 19 bases. CDR1 and CDR2 (germline): MGHRA, YSYEKL. Here the CDR3 reads CASSRILLTGSYGYTF. The CDR3 nucleotides are TGCGCCAGCAGCCGAATCCTCCTGACGGGGAGCTATGGCTACACCTTC.

The CDR3 sequence: CASSWGTGGPLYGYTF. CDR3 coding DNA: TGTGCCAGCAGTTGGGGGACAGGGGGCCCTTTATATGGCTACACCTTC. The rearrangement joins TRBV6-5 to TRBJ1-2; the match to TRBD1 covers 12 bases. The CDR3 extends over 16 amino acids. Trimming at V came to 4 bases and at J to 5 bases, leaving 8 bases not matched to a gene. The germline V gene encodes CDR1 MNHEY and CDR2 SVGAGI.

The chain is built from TRBV7-9 and TRBJ1-1; no reliable D call. In germline, CDR1 is SEHNR, CDR2 FQNEAQ (reference sequence). There are 11 residues in the CDR3. V lost 7 bases and J lost 6, with 9 bases in between. The CDR3 reads CASNGESEAFF. The CDR3 DNA reads TGTGCCAGCAACGGGGAGTCTGAAGCTTTCTTT.

The genes are TRBV4-1 and TRBJ1-3; 8 bases map to TRBD1. The CDR3 covers 14 residues. CDR1 is MGHRA and CDR2 is YSYEKL in the germline V gene. The ends lost 4 bases at V and 2 bases at J; junction bases unmatched: 1. CDR3 in DNA: TGCGCCAGCAGCCTGGACAGGGCTGGAAACACCATATATTTT. Translating it yields CASSLDRAGNTIYF.

This chain connects TRBV5-8 to TRBJ2-5, with 8 positions matching TRBD1. CDR1 and CDR2 from the germline V gene are SGHTS and YDEGEE. The CDR3 totals 14 residues. V was pared by 4 bases and J by 5 bases, with 7 bases of the junction left unmatched. The CDR3 reads CASSKTGVPETQYF. The CDR3 bases are TGTGCCAGCAGCAAGACAGGGGTCCCGGAGACCCAGTACTTC.

In its sample, this clone ranks as medium-sized. The chain links TRBV10-2 to TRBJ2-5; TRBD2 matches at 10 bases. J gave up 5 bases and V 6 bases, and 9 bases lay outside the gene matches. The CDR3 extends over 15 amino acids. The germline V gene encodes CDR1 WSHSY and CDR2 SAAADI. CDR3 region: CASRRAGGLWETQYF. The CDR3 bases are TGCGCCAGCAGGAGAGCGGGAGGGCTTTGGGAGACCCAGTACTTC.

This clone was picked up one time. The V and J genes are TRBV15 and TRBJ2-3; 11 bases line up with TRBD2. The CDR3 consists of 16 residues. J gave up 0 bases and V 4 bases, and 3 bases lay outside the gene matches. Germline loops: CDR1 LNHNV, CDR2 YYDKDF (reference sequence). The CDR3 DNA follows: TGTGCCACCAGCACAAGGACTAGCGGGAGCACAGATACGCAGTATTTT. Residues: CATSTRTSGSTDTQYF.

V gene TRBV5-8 combines with J gene TRBJ2-5; no definite D call. The ends were cut back, 5 bases at V and 3 bases at J, with 11 bases in the middle. In germline, CDR1 is SGHTS, CDR2 YDEGEE. The CDR3 is made up of 13 amino acids. The CDR3 loop reads CASRGGRKETQYF. The CDR3 DNA follows: TGTGCCAGCAGAGGCGGTAGGAAAGAGACCCAGTACTTC. Drawing the rest from reference TRBV5-8 and TRBJ2-5, the complete variable domain is EAGVTQSPTHLIKTRGQQATLRCSPISGHTSVYWYQQALGLGLQFLLWYDEGEERNRGNFPPRFSGRQFPNYSSELNVNALELEDSALYLCASRGGRKETQYFGPGTRLLVL.

This rearrangement joins TRBV9 to TRBJ1-3, with D perhaps matching TRBD1 (6 bases). The CDR3 has 17 amino acids. V was clipped by 7 bases and J by 5 bases, with 25 bases between them. Germline V gene lookup returns CDR1 SGDLS and CDR2 YYNGEE. CDR3 region: CASATTPGHQGRNTIYF. CDR3 DNA sequence: TGTGCCAGCGCGACAACACCGGGACATCAGGGGCGAAACACCATATATTTT.

The CDR3 DNA reads TGTGCCAGCAGCTGGCTAGCGGGACACACAGATACGCAGTATTTT. As protein: CASSWLAGHTDTQYF. This chain links TRBV11-1 with TRBJ2-3; TRBD2 matches at 9 bases. Losses at the gene ends were 4 bases for V and 2 bases for J; bases not matched to a gene: 4. Per germline, CDR1 SGHAT and CDR2 FQDESV (reference sequence). This CDR3 has 15 amino acids.